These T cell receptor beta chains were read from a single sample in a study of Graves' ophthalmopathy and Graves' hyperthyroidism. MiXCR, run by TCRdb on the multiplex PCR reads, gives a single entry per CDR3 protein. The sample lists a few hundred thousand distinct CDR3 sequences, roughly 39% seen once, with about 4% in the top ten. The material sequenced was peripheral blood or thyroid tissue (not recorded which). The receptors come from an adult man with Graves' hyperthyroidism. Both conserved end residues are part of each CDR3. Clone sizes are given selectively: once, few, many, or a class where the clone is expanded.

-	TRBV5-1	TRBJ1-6	CASALSSSYNSPLHF
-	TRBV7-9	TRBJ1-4	CASSLAGAVIEKLFF
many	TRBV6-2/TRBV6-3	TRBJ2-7	CASSYGQRGYEQYF
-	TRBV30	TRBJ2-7	CAWSVRQALSYEQYF
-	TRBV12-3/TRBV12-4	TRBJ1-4	CASRRDREKLFF
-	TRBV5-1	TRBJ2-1	CASSLNSLGQGGLEQFF
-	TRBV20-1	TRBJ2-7	CSALAGVTDEQYF
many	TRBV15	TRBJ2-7	CATSRTGGYEQYF
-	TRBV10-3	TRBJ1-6	CAISVAMRDRGGSPLHF
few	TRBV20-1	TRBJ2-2	CSARDEIAGVRTGELFF
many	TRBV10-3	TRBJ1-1	CAISELGRMDLDTEAFF
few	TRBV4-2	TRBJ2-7	CASSQATGQNYEQYF
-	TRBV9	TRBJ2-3	CASSESSRGDTQYF
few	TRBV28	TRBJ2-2	CASRLQGGELFF
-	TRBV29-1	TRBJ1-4	CSVGEKLFF
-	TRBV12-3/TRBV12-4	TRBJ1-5	CASSTGQGEPQHF
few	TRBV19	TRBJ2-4	CASSIEDQPKNIQYF